This T cell receptor (beta chain) derives from a study of Graves' ophthalmopathy and Graves' hyperthyroidism. Germline-derived CDR1 and CDR2 are MDHEN and SYDVKM. With 2 bases removed from V and 0 bases from J, the gap between germline ends came to 11 bases. The CDR3 totals 17 residues. Scientists amplified the TCR beta CDR3 regions from RNA transcripts. Second-round multiplex PCR came after first-round RT-PCR with HTBI primers. One entry per CDR3 protein results from TCRdb running MiXCR on the multiplex PCR reads. The data show around 26,000 distinct CDR3 sequences, with about half seen just once and roughly 6.5% held by the top ten. This clonotype was detected many times.

This clonotype was sampled from an adult woman with stable Graves' hyperthyroidism. The V and J genes are TRBV28 and TRBJ2-6, with D possibly matching TRBD2 (6 bases). The material sequenced was peripheral blood. This CDR3 is CASSLMAGSSGANVLTF. CDR3 coding DNA: TGTGCCAGCAGTTTAATGGCGGGGAGCTCTGGGGCCAACGTCCTGACTTTC.